The clone carrying this T cell receptor (beta chain) occurred a few times. Its antigen remains unknown. The data originate from a study of T cells in Graves' hyperthyroidism and ophthalmopathy. TCR beta CDR3 region amplification was performed from RNA transcripts. Researchers ran a first-round RT-PCR on the TCR CDR3 using the HTBI primer set. TCRdb independently ran MiXCR on the multiplex PCR reads; one entry per CDR3 protein. The table lists under 400,000 distinct CDR3 sequences, 13% to 15% of them singletons. Overall study findings and caveats: Blood also carried most thyroid clonotypes expanded above 0.001.

Any patient presenting with uncontrolled infection, other autoimmune disease, pregnancy or lactation was left out. Orbital computed tomography and thyroid ultrasound, together with serum TRAb and thyroxine and clinical symptoms, were used for diagnoses. Cells are PBMCs isolated from over 7.5 ml of fresh blood. The source of this sequence is a woman aged 60-70 years with Graves' ophthalmopathy. Sequencing was done on a sample of blood.

The DNA of the CDR3 is TGTGCCAGCAGTTACTCGATATCTCCAGTCCACGAGCAGTACTTC. It translates to CASSYSISPVHEQYF. J is TRBJ2-7 and V is TRBV6-5; no clear D gene. This CDR3 region has 15 residues. Looked up from germline, CDR1 is MNHEY and CDR2 is SVGAGI. The ends were cut back, 0 bases at V and 5 bases at J, with 14 bases in the middle.